The rows below give T cell receptor beta chains drawn from one sample of a study of blood T cell repertoires in COVID-19. Sequencing used immunoSEQ multiplex PCR; TCRdb keeps in-frame clones, though not all of them. Here the sample spans about 200,000 clones, 81% being singletons. Material for sequencing was PBMCs or T cells enriched from blood (not recorded which). These receptors were obtained from a woman aged 50 to 60 with acute COVID-19. Both conserved end residues are part of each CDR3. D genes are given only for firm matches. Some rows mark clone size as missing; the rest say once, few, many or name a class of expanded clone.

V,D,J,size,CDR3,DNA
TRBV3-1/TRBV3-2,TRBD1,TRBJ2-7,.,CASSHLPGGQGNEQYF,TGTGCCAGCAGCCACCTCCCCGGGGGACAGGGTAACGAGCAGTACTTC
TRBV19,.,TRBJ2-1,.,CASSKEGRSHEQFF,TGTGCCAGTAGCAAGGAGGGGAGGTCACATGAGCAGTTCTTC
TRBV6-2/TRBV6-3,TRBD1,TRBJ2-1,.,CASSRQGDNNEQFF,TGTGCCAGCAGTCGACAGGGGGACAACAATGAGCAGTTCTTC
TRBV27,TRBD1,TRBJ2-3,.,CASTRQGRTDTQYF,TGTGCCAGCACCAGACAGGGGCGCACAGATACGCAGTATTTT
TRBV10-3,.,TRBJ2-7,.,CAISVESYEQYF,TGTGCCATCAGTGTGGAGTCCTACGAGCAGTACTTC
TRBV15,.,TRBJ1-5,.,CATTGGWSSQPQHF,TGTGCCACCACGGGGGGGTGGAGTTCTCAGCCCCAGCATTTT
TRBV7-9,.,TRBJ1-2,.,CASSHIQGNYGYTF,TGTGCCAGCAGCCATATCCAGGGGAACTATGGCTACACCTTC
TRBV5-4,TRBD1,TRBJ1-2,.,CASSFRQGNGYGYTF,TGTGCCAGCAGCTTCAGACAGGGCAACGGGTATGGCTACACCTTC
TRBV19,.,TRBJ1-2,.,CASSTQEGRVYGYTF,TGTGCCAGTAGTACTCAGGAGGGGCGCGTCTATGGCTACACCTTC
TRBV7-2,TRBD2,TRBJ2-7,.,CASSLAGTSGSGYEQYF,TGTGCCAGCAGCTTAGCAGGGACTAGCGGAAGCGGGTACGAGCAGTACTTC
TRBV4-1,.,TRBJ1-1,.,CASSQEPGYTEAFF,TGCGCCAGCAGCCAAGAACCGGGATACACTGAAGCTTTCTTT
TRBV12-3/TRBV12-4,.,TRBJ1-2,.,CASTITDYGYTF,TGTGCCAGCACCATTACGGACTATGGCTACACCTTC
TRBV18,.,TRBJ1-5,.,CASSPGRGNQPQHF,TGTGCCAGCTCACCAGGGCGGGGAAATCAGCCCCAGCATTTT
TRBV6-2/TRBV6-3,.,TRBJ1-5,.,CASSYNYGNQPQHF,TGTGCCAGCAGTTACAACTACGGCAATCAGCCCCAGCATTTT
TRBV7-8,.,TRBJ1-3,few,CASSSGRLRSGNTIYF,TGTGCCAGCAGCTCCGGTAGATTGCGCTCTGGAAACACCATATATTTT
TRBV6-4,.,TRBJ2-3,.,CASEFRGTSTDTQYF,TGTGCCAGCGAATTCCGGGGGACTAGCACAGATACGCAGTATTTT
TRBV28,TRBD1,TRBJ2-1,few,CASSLTGTGSYNEQFF,TGTGCCAGCAGTTTAACCGGGACAGGATCCTACAATGAGCAGTTCTTC
TRBV11-2,TRBD2,TRBJ2-7,.,CASSPEGLAVSEQYF,TGTGCCAGCAGCCCCGAAGGACTAGCGGTCTCCGAGCAGTACTTC
TRBV5-4,.,TRBJ2-5,few,CASSPRSGETQYF,TGTGCCAGCAGCCCAAGGTCGGGGGAGACCCAGTACTTC
TRBV7-8,.,TRBJ2-5,.,CASSLGRDIETQYF,TGTGCCAGCAGCTTGGGGAGGGACATAGAGACCCAGTACTTC
TRBV6-1,.,TRBJ2-3,.,CASSEGPSRGITDTQYF,TGTGCCAGCAGTGAAGGACCCTCGCGGGGTATAACAGATACGCAGTATTTT
TRBV18,TRBD2,TRBJ2-7,.,CASSPPGGAYEQYF,TGTGCCAGCTCACCACCCGGGGGGGCTTACGAGCAGTACTTC
TRBV19,TRBD1,TRBJ1-2,.,CASSIAPGTGGFYGYTF,TGTGCCAGTAGTATAGCCCCCGGGACAGGGGGCTTCTATGGCTACACCTTC
TRBV3-1/TRBV3-2,.,TRBJ1-1,.,CASSLIRDHTEAFF,TGTGCCAGCAGCTTAATTCGGGATCACACTGAAGCTTTCTTT
TRBV18,.,TRBJ2-3,.,CASSANWDFTDTQYF,TGTGCCAGCTCAGCTAACTGGGACTTCACAGATACGCAGTATTTT
TRBV2,TRBD1,TRBJ1-4,few,CASSALDRGWDEKLFF,TGTGCCAGCAGTGCCCTAGACAGGGGCTGGGATGAAAAACTGTTTTTT
TRBV7-2,.,TRBJ1-2,once,CASRSGAEDYGYTF,TGTGCCAGCAGATCGGGCGCGGAGGACTATGGCTACACCTTC
TRBV28,TRBD1,TRBJ1-5,.,CASTKEQGARQPQHF,TGTGCCAGCACTAAAGAACAGGGGGCTAGACAGCCCCAGCATTTT
TRBV3-1/TRBV3-2,TRBD1,TRBJ1-2,.,CASSQGFDREEGGYTF,TGTGCCAGCAGCCAGGGTTTTGACAGGGAGGAGGGTGGCTACACCTTC
TRBV5-6,.,TRBJ2-5,.,CASSTYRETQYF,TGTGCCAGCAGCACGTACCGGGAGACCCAGTACTTC
TRBV6-2/TRBV6-3,.,TRBJ2-4,.,CASSYSGSSAKNIQYF,TGTGCCAGCAGTTACTCGGGCAGCTCAGCCAAAAACATTCAGTACTTC
TRBV19,.,TRBJ1-2,once,CASRGQHGTTGGYTF,TGTGCCAGTAGGGGGCAACACGGGACAACAGGGGGCTACACCTTC
TRBV2,.,TRBJ1-5,.,CASSQPPAGQPQHF,TGTGCCAGCAGTCAACCTCCTGCCGGTCAGCCCCAGCATTTT
TRBV18,.,TRBJ2-3,.,CASSPGRPSTDTQYF,TGTGCCAGCTCACCCGGCAGGCCGAGCACAGATACGCAGTATTTT
TRBV3-1/TRBV3-2,TRBD2,TRBJ2-3,.,CASRASGGYTDTQYF,TGTGCCAGCAGGGCCAGCGGGGGTTACACAGATACGCAGTATTTT
TRBV6-2/TRBV6-3,.,TRBJ2-2,few,CASSYRRELFF,TGTGCCAGCAGTTACCGTCGGGAGCTGTTTTTT
TRBV12-1,.,TRBJ2-1,.,CASSFAVSSGRAPQKSSYNEQFF,TGTGCCAGCAGCTTTGCAGTTTCTAGCGGGAGGGCCCCTCAAAAGAGCTCCTACAATGAGCAGTTCTTC
TRBV28,.,TRBJ2-5,.,CASSLSRGAWETQYF,TGTGCCAGCAGTTTATCCCGCGGAGCCTGGGAGACCCAGTACTTC
TRBV4-3,TRBD2,TRBJ2-3,.,CASSTYLAGGTDTQYF,TGCGCCAGCAGCACCTACTTAGCGGGGGGCACAGATACGCAGTATTTT
TRBV5-1,TRBD2,TRBJ2-7,.,CASSLTSGGRYEQYF,TGCGCCAGCAGCTTGACTAGCGGTGGGAGGTACGAGCAGTACTTC
TRBV7-9,.,TRBJ2-7,.,CASSLTTYEQYF,TGTGCCAGCAGCTTAACTACCTACGAGCAGTACTTC
TRBV28,TRBD1,TRBJ2-7,.,CASRDSLTSLTYEQYF,TGTGCCAGCCGGGACAGCCTAACGTCCCTTACCTACGAGCAGTACTTC
TRBV18,.,TRBJ2-7,.,CASSPLRETSGGEYF,TGTGCCAGCTCACCACTCCGGGAGACAAGTGGCGGGGAGTACTTC
TRBV9,.,TRBJ2-7,once,CASSPTGKQSPYEQYF,TGTGCCAGCAGCCCGACAGGTAAACAGTCTCCGTACGAGCAGTACTTC
TRBV11-2,TRBD2,TRBJ2-1,.,CASSLAGTSGGNEQFF,TGTGCCAGCAGCCTAGCCGGGACTAGCGGGGGCAATGAGCAGTTCTTC
TRBV12-3/TRBV12-4,TRBD1,TRBJ1-2,.,CASRYRDRDGYTF,TGTGCCAGCAGATATAGGGACAGGGATGGCTACACCTTC
TRBV19,TRBD1,TRBJ1-1,.,CASRTEGAPNTEAFF,TGTGCCAGTAGAACGGAGGGGGCCCCGAACACTGAAGCTTTCTTT
TRBV7-2,TRBD1,TRBJ1-3,.,CASSQDRDSRNTIYF,TGTGCCAGCAGTCAAGACAGGGACTCGCGGAACACCATATATTTT